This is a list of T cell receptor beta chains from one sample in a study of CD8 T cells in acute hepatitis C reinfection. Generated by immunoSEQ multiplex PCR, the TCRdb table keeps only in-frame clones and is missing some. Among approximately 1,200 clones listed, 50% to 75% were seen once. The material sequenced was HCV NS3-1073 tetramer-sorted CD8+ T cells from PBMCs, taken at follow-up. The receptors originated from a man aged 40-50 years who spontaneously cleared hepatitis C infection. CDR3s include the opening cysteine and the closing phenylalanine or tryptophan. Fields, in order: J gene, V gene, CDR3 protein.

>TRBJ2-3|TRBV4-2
CASSQEMGGWGTQYF
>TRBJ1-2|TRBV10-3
CAISGQGAFNYGYTF
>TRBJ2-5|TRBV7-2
CASSAETSGGYQETQYF
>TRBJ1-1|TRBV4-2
CASSPLSENTEAFF
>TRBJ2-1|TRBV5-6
CASSPLAVTPYNEQFF
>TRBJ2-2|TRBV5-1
CASSLGTGGEVGELFF
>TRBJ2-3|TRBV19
CASSPNPDGTSGVTDALSTDTQYF
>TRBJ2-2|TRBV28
CASSPPAGELFF
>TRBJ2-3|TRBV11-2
CASSLAPTSGSTDTQYF
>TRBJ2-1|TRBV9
CASGLSNEQFF
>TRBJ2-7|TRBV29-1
CSVETVGTSGRYEQYF
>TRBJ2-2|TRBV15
CATSRDMAGELFF
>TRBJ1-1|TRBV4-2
CASSQDNGAGPAFF
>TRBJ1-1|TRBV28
CASSSLKERFMNTEAFF
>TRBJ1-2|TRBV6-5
CASMAGNYGYTF
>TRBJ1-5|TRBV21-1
CASRTLLATWHHQPRHF
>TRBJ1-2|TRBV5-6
CASSFLVAYGYTF
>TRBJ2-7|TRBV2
CASERGQGFEQYF
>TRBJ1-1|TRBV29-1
CSVDRQGGPEAFF
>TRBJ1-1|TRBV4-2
CASSQEENTEAFF
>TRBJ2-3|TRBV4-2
CASSQEIAAGGGDTQYF
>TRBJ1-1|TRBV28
CASSPPAGMEAFF
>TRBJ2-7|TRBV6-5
CASRAGAYEQYF
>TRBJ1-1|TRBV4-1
CASSRIENTEAFF
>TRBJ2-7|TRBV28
CANPSEPNSCEQYF
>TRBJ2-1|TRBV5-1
CASSLIGQGGEQFF
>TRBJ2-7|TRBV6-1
CASWHGSSYEQYF
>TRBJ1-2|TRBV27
CASSPWAQGIRLGYTF
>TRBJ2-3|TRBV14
CASSQDKGSRGYTDTQYF
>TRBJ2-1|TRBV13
CASSPNSSPDNEQFF
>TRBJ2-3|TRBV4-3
CASSQEIPSASGGGDTQYF
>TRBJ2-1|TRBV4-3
CASSQVQYNEQFF
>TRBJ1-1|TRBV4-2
CASSQEVGSEAFF
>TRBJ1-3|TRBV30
CAWSLTGVLSGNTIYF
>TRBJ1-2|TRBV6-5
CASRRGAFGYTF
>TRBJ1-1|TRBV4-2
CASSLDLNTEAFF
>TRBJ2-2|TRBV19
CASSIPLGLLRTAGELFF
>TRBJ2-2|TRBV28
CASLRGGTGELFF
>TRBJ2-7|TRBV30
CAWGDSLSSRQYF
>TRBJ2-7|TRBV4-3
CASSQEVGASSYEQYF
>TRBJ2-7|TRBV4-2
CASSQEVRQGWGEQYF
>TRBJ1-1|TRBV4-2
CASSQPGQVGEAFF
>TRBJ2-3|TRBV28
CASSLLAGVGGEDTQYF
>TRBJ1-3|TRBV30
CARGDSLSGNTIYF
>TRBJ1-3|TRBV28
CASSFSFYTGAGNTIYF